The present entry profiles one T cell receptor beta chain with its context. Its antigen remains unidentified. The TCR beta cDNA libraries carried unique molecular identifiers. TCRdb re-called the PCR reads with MiXCR, one entry per CDR3 protein. The data contain under 200,000 distinct CDR3 sequences, roughly 35% of them seen just once; the ten biggest clones take up 25% to 35%. V was pared by 6 bases and J by 2 bases, with 18 bases between. There are 15 residues in the CDR3. From germline, CDR1 is DFQATT and CDR2 SNEGSKA (reference sequence). The data derive from a study of post-analysis software for immune sequencing data. Study details: As for disease course, relapsing-remitting, secondary progressive and progressive-relapsing multiple sclerosis were all included. Whole-study findings and limits: Batch-mates among the samples co-clustered strongly by F measure. Included in a set of about 5 TRBV segments more frequent in patients than controls were TRBV5-6, TRBV5-1 and TRBV20-1. Patients with multiple sclerosis recorded significantly lower normalized Chao1 diversity than controls, the study found.

The material was blood, obtained after autologous hematopoietic stem cell transplantation. The chain carries TRBV20-1 and TRBJ2-3; tentatively, D is TRBD2 (6 bases). This receptor was taken from a girl between 10 and 17 years old with multiple sclerosis. The CDR3 reads CSATKLEGLTDTQYF. The CDR3 DNA reads as TGCAGTGCCACCAAGTTAGAGGGACTCACAGATACGCAGTATTTT.